Listed below are T cell receptor beta chains from one sample, sequenced in a study of early stage breast cancer tumors. Measured with immunoSEQ multiplex PCR; TCRdb has only the in-frame clones, and not every one. The table records about 48,000 clones, roughly 84% of them present only once. Material for sequencing was blood. The source of these receptors is a person between 50 and 60 years old with breast cancer. Each CDR3 is given with its conserved first and last residue. Each record gives: clone size, V gene, J gene, D gene, CDR3 DNA, CDR3 protein. The D gene is left open where the match is weak. The size of a clone is reported for some rows only, either as once, few or many, or as a class for expanded clones.

abundance: -; v_gene: TRBV10-3; j_gene: TRBJ2-7; d_gene: TRBD1; CDR3nt: TGTGCCATCAGTGAGCGAACGGACAGGGGCAGCTCCTACGAGCAGTACTTC; CDR3aa: CAISERTDRGSSYEQYF
abundance: -; v_gene: TRBV5-1; j_gene: TRBJ2-5; d_gene: TRBD2; CDR3nt: TGCGCCAGCAGCCCCCGTGAGGGCGGGGGGACCCAGTACTTC; CDR3aa: CASSPREGGGTQYF
abundance: -; v_gene: TRBV10-3; j_gene: TRBJ2-7; d_gene: TRBD2; CDR3nt: TGTGCCATCAGGCTCGGGACTAGCGGGAGAGACCACGAGCAGTACTTC; CDR3aa: CAIRLGTSGRDHEQYF
abundance: -; v_gene: TRBV18; j_gene: TRBJ1-1; d_gene: -; CDR3nt: TGTGCCAGCTCATTGGACCAACCTGGGGACACTGAAGCTTTCTTT; CDR3aa: CASSLDQPGDTEAFF
abundance: -; v_gene: TRBV9; j_gene: TRBJ2-2; d_gene: -; CDR3nt: TGTGCCAGCAGCCCACAGCGCGGAGGGGAGCTGTTTTTT; CDR3aa: CASSPQRGGELFF
abundance: -; v_gene: TRBV21-1; j_gene: TRBJ1-3; d_gene: -; CDR3nt: TGTGCCAGCAACCTTGCGATGGGAAACACCATATATTTT; CDR3aa: CASNLAMGNTIYF
abundance: -; v_gene: TRBV5-4; j_gene: TRBJ2-2; d_gene: TRBD2; CDR3nt: TGTGCCAGCAGCTCCGGGACTAGCGGTTACACCGGGGAGCTGTTTTTT; CDR3aa: CASSSGTSGYTGELFF
abundance: -; v_gene: TRBV4-3; j_gene: TRBJ1-6; d_gene: -; CDR3nt: TGCGCCAGCAGCCAACGGGATCCCTCCTATAATTCACCCCTCCACTTT; CDR3aa: CASSQRDPSYNSPLHF
abundance: once; v_gene: TRBV6-5; j_gene: TRBJ2-5; d_gene: -; CDR3nt: TGTGCCAGCAGTTACTCGAGTGGGGGCCGGGAGACCCAGTACTTC; CDR3aa: CASSYSSGGRETQYF
abundance: -; v_gene: TRBV7-2; j_gene: TRBJ2-5; d_gene: TRBD2; CDR3nt: TGTGCCAGCAGCGAACACGGGACTAGTTCAGAGACCCAGTACTTC; CDR3aa: CASSEHGTSSETQYF
abundance: few; v_gene: TRBV10-3; j_gene: TRBJ1-5; d_gene: TRBD1; CDR3nt: TGTGCCATCAGCCAGACAGGGGGCAAGCAGCCCCAGCATTTT; CDR3aa: CAISQTGGKQPQHF
abundance: -; v_gene: TRBV7-2; j_gene: TRBJ2-5; d_gene: -; CDR3nt: TGTGCCAGCAGCCCCTCCCAAGAGACCCAGTACTTC; CDR3aa: CASSPSQETQYF
abundance: once; v_gene: TRBV27; j_gene: TRBJ2-2; d_gene: -; CDR3nt: TGTGCCACCCCTGGGGACAGGGGTAGAAGACTAGCGGCCGAGGCCCCCACCGGGGAGCTGTTTTTT; CDR3aa: CATPGDRGRRLAAEAPTGELFF
abundance: -; v_gene: TRBV4-1; j_gene: TRBJ2-5; d_gene: TRBD2; CDR3nt: TGCGCCAGCAGCCAAGCGAAGCGGGGGGGCCAAGAGACCCAGTACTTC; CDR3aa: CASSQAKRGGQETQYF
abundance: -; v_gene: TRBV7-2; j_gene: TRBJ1-6; d_gene: TRBD1; CDR3nt: TGTGCCAGCAGCTTAGTTCGAGGGGGCCAAACACCCCTCCACTTT; CDR3aa: CASSLVRGGQTPLHF
abundance: -; v_gene: TRBV27; j_gene: TRBJ2-3; d_gene: -; CDR3nt: TGTGCCAGCAGTGCCCCCCCTAGCGCCACAGATACGCAGTATTTT; CDR3aa: CASSAPPSATDTQYF
abundance: -; v_gene: TRBV7-2; j_gene: TRBJ2-1; d_gene: TRBD2; CDR3nt: TGTGCCAGCAGCCAGGGACTAGCGGGCAGCTCCTACAATGAGCAGTTCTTC; CDR3aa: CASSQGLAGSSYNEQFF
abundance: few; v_gene: TRBV5-1; j_gene: TRBJ2-2; d_gene: -; CDR3nt: TGCGCCAGCAGCTCGCGGACACCCGGGGAGCTGTTTTTT; CDR3aa: CASSSRTPGELFF
abundance: -; v_gene: TRBV19; j_gene: TRBJ1-1; d_gene: TRBD1; CDR3nt: TGTGCCAGTAGGACAGGGGGCTCCCAGAACACTGAAGCTTTCTTT; CDR3aa: CASRTGGSQNTEAFF
abundance: -; v_gene: TRBV2; j_gene: TRBJ2-3; d_gene: TRBD2; CDR3nt: TGTGCCAGCAGCGTCAGCGGGGGTGACTGGGATACGCAGTATTTT; CDR3aa: CASSVSGGDWDTQYF
abundance: -; v_gene: TRBV5-6; j_gene: TRBJ1-1; d_gene: -; CDR3nt: TGTGCCAGCAGCTTGCCAGGTTGGGGGACTGAAGCTTTCTTT; CDR3aa: CASSLPGWGTEAFF
abundance: -; v_gene: TRBV25-1; j_gene: TRBJ1-1; d_gene: -; CDR3nt: TGTGCCAGCAGGTCAGGACTGAACACTGAAGCTTTCTTT; CDR3aa: CASRSGLNTEAFF
abundance: -; v_gene: TRBV29-1; j_gene: TRBJ2-5; d_gene: TRBD2; CDR3nt: TGCAGCGTTGCGACTAGCGGGGGGCCCCAGTACTTC; CDR3aa: CSVATSGGPQYF
abundance: few; v_gene: TRBV18; j_gene: TRBJ1-1; d_gene: -; CDR3nt: TGTGCCAGCACTTCAGGGGTTGACACTGAAGCTTTCTTT; CDR3aa: CASTSGVDTEAFF
abundance: -; v_gene: TRBV5-1; j_gene: TRBJ2-5; d_gene: TRBD2; CDR3nt: TGCGCCAGCAGCCCCGAGGGACTAGCGTCCGGGCAAGAGACCCAGTACTTC; CDR3aa: CASSPEGLASGQETQYF
abundance: -; v_gene: TRBV6-4; j_gene: TRBJ2-3; d_gene: -; CDR3nt: TGTGCCAGCAGGGACAGTAGAACAGATACGCAGTATTTT; CDR3aa: CASRDSRTDTQYF
abundance: -; v_gene: TRBV5-4; j_gene: TRBJ2-5; d_gene: -; CDR3nt: TGTGCCAGCAGCTGGGGGTCCCAAGAGACCCAGTACTTC; CDR3aa: CASSWGSQETQYF
abundance: -; v_gene: TRBV7-9; j_gene: TRBJ2-7; d_gene: TRBD1; CDR3nt: TGTGCCAGCAGCTTAACAGGGGGTTCCTACGAGCAGTACTTC; CDR3aa: CASSLTGGSYEQYF
abundance: -; v_gene: TRBV9; j_gene: TRBJ2-7; d_gene: TRBD2; CDR3nt: TGTGCCAGCAGCGTAGCGGGAGGCCACGAGCAGTACTTC; CDR3aa: CASSVAGGHEQYF
abundance: -; v_gene: TRBV7-2; j_gene: TRBJ1-2; d_gene: -; CDR3nt: TGTGCCAGCAGCCCAAACAGGGAGGTCTATGGCTACACCTTC; CDR3aa: CASSPNREVYGYTF
abundance: -; v_gene: TRBV7-2; j_gene: TRBJ1-5; d_gene: -; CDR3nt: TGTGCCAGCAGCCTACCGGGGCAGCCCCAGCATTTT; CDR3aa: CASSLPGQPQHF
abundance: -; v_gene: TRBV7-9; j_gene: TRBJ2-5; d_gene: -; CDR3nt: TGTGCCAGCAGCCCCCAGCTGGGTGAGACCCAGTACTTC; CDR3aa: CASSPQLGETQYF
abundance: medium-sized; v_gene: TRBV7-3; j_gene: TRBJ2-5; d_gene: -; CDR3nt: TGTGCCAGCAGTCGTAGCGGACAAGCGAGGGAGACCCAGTACTTC; CDR3aa: CASSRSGQARETQYF
abundance: -; v_gene: TRBV10-3; j_gene: TRBJ2-2; d_gene: TRBD2; CDR3nt: TGTGCCATCAGGGGGACTAGCGGGAGACGAGGCACCGGGGAGCTGTTTTTT; CDR3aa: CAIRGTSGRRGTGELFF
abundance: -; v_gene: TRBV7-2; j_gene: TRBJ2-3; d_gene: -; CDR3nt: TGTGCCAGCAGCCCCCGCCACGGGGCCATAGGCGATACGCAGTATTTT; CDR3aa: CASSPRHGAIGDTQYF
abundance: -; v_gene: TRBV7-9; j_gene: TRBJ2-7; d_gene: -; CDR3nt: TGTGCCAGCAGCGTGGGGGCCGTCTACTCCTACGAGCAGTACTTC; CDR3aa: CASSVGAVYSYEQYF
abundance: -; v_gene: TRBV10-3; j_gene: TRBJ2-7; d_gene: TRBD2; CDR3nt: TGTGCCATCAGTGACGCTAGGACTAGCGGGGCGGTCGAGCAGTACTTC; CDR3aa: CAISDARTSGAVEQYF
abundance: -; v_gene: TRBV15; j_gene: TRBJ1-2; d_gene: TRBD1; CDR3nt: TGTGCCACCAGCAGGACACAGGGGGCAGACTATGGCTACACCTTC; CDR3aa: CATSRTQGADYGYTF
abundance: -; v_gene: TRBV27; j_gene: TRBJ1-5; d_gene: -; CDR3nt: TGTGCCAGCAGTCATACAGGGAATCAGCCCCAGCATTTT; CDR3aa: CASSHTGNQPQHF
abundance: -; v_gene: TRBV6-6; j_gene: TRBJ1-1; d_gene: -; CDR3nt: TGTGCCAGCAGCACTTGGACGGTCAACACTGAAGCTTTCTTT; CDR3aa: CASSTWTVNTEAFF
abundance: -; v_gene: TRBV10-3; j_gene: TRBJ2-5; d_gene: TRBD2; CDR3nt: TGTGCCATCAGTGAGTTAGCGGGGCAAGAGACCCAGTACTTC; CDR3aa: CAISELAGQETQYF
abundance: -; v_gene: TRBV7-6; j_gene: TRBJ1-5; d_gene: -; CDR3nt: TGTGCCAGCAGCTTAGGGGGGGATTATAGCAATCAGCCCCAGCATTTT; CDR3aa: CASSLGGDYSNQPQHF
abundance: -; v_gene: TRBV11-2; j_gene: TRBJ2-2; d_gene: -; CDR3nt: TGTGCCAGCAGCTCTGGGCCGAACACCGGGGAGCTGTTTTTT; CDR3aa: CASSSGPNTGELFF
abundance: -; v_gene: TRBV19; j_gene: TRBJ1-2; d_gene: -; CDR3nt: TGTGCCTCAAAGTTTGGTTTATCTGAAGGCTACACCTTC; CDR3aa: CASKFGLSEGYTF
abundance: -; v_gene: TRBV9; j_gene: TRBJ1-5; d_gene: -; CDR3nt: TGTGCCAGCAGCGTGAACCCGGACCAGCCCCAGCATTTT; CDR3aa: CASSVNPDQPQHF
abundance: few; v_gene: TRBV7-7; j_gene: TRBJ2-5; d_gene: -; CDR3nt: TGTGCTAGCAGCTTGGCGGCCAGCCAGGATACCCAGTACTTC; CDR3aa: CASSLAASQDTQYF
abundance: -; v_gene: TRBV10-2; j_gene: TRBJ2-4; d_gene: TRBD1; CDR3nt: TGCGCCAGCGGAGCAGGGGGCAACATTCAGTACTTC; CDR3aa: CASGAGGNIQYF
abundance: few; v_gene: TRBV7-8; j_gene: TRBJ1-5; d_gene: -; CDR3nt: TGTGCCAGCAGTTTAAGCTTGGGTCCCCCGGATTTT; CDR3aa: CASSLSLGPPDF
abundance: few; v_gene: TRBV5-4; j_gene: TRBJ1-2; d_gene: -; CDR3nt: TGTGCCAGCAGTTCCGGAAATGGCTACACCTTC; CDR3aa: CASSSGNGYTF
abundance: -; v_gene: TRBV7-3; j_gene: TRBJ2-3; d_gene: -; CDR3nt: TGTGCCAGCAGCTTATCTCCCGTAGATACGCAGTATTTT; CDR3aa: CASSLSPVDTQYF
abundance: -; v_gene: TRBV4-2; j_gene: TRBJ1-1; d_gene: -; CDR3nt: TGTGCCAGCAGCCAATCAGACACTGAAGCTTTCTTT; CDR3aa: CASSQSDTEAFF
abundance: -; v_gene: TRBV11-3; j_gene: TRBJ2-3; d_gene: -; CDR3nt: TGTGCCAGCAGCTCAACTAGCACAGATACGCAGTATTTT; CDR3aa: CASSSTSTDTQYF
abundance: -; v_gene: TRBV7-2; j_gene: TRBJ2-4; d_gene: -; CDR3nt: TGTGCCAGCAGCTTAGTTCAGGGGAGAGGGAACATTCAGTACTTC; CDR3aa: CASSLVQGRGNIQYF
abundance: -; v_gene: TRBV18; j_gene: TRBJ2-7; d_gene: -; CDR3nt: TGTGCCAGCTCTTCCCAGGGGGGAAACGAGCAGTACTTC; CDR3aa: CASSSQGGNEQYF
abundance: -; v_gene: TRBV18; j_gene: TRBJ1-1; d_gene: -; CDR3nt: TGTGCCAGCTCACCAAACAGGGACGAAGCTTTCTTT; CDR3aa: CASSPNRDEAFF
abundance: -; v_gene: TRBV18; j_gene: TRBJ1-1; d_gene: TRBD1; CDR3nt: TGTGCCAGCTCGGCGTTCCGGACAGGGAACACTGAAGCTTTCTTT; CDR3aa: CASSAFRTGNTEAFF
abundance: -; v_gene: TRBV25-1; j_gene: TRBJ1-4; d_gene: -; CDR3nt: TGTGCCAGCAGTGGCCGGTACCCTAATGAAAAACTGTTTTTT; CDR3aa: CASSGRYPNEKLFF
abundance: -; v_gene: TRBV6-6; j_gene: TRBJ1-1; d_gene: -; CDR3nt: TGTGCCAGCAAAGACGCGGGGGGCCGGAACACTGAAGCTTTCTTT; CDR3aa: CASKDAGGRNTEAFF
abundance: -; v_gene: TRBV6-6; j_gene: TRBJ2-5; d_gene: TRBD1; CDR3nt: TGTGCCAGCAGTAGGGACCTCAGGGGGCTGGAGACCCAGTACTTC; CDR3aa: CASSRDLRGLETQYF